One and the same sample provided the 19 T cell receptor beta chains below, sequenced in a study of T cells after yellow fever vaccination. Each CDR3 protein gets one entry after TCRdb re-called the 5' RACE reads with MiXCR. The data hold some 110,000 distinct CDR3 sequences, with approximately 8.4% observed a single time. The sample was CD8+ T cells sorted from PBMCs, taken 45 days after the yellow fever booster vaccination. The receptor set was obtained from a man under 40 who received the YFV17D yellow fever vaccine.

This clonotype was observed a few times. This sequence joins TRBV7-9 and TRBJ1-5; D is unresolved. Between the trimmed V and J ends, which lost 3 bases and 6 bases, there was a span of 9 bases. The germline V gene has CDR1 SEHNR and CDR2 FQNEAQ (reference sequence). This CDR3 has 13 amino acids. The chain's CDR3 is CASSFGVSQPQHF. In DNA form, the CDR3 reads TGTGCCAGCAGCTTTGGGGTTAGTCAGCCCCAGCATTTT.

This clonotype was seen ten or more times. CDR3 loop: CATSRDREQFF. The CDR3 bases are TGTGCCACCAGCAGGGATCGTGAGCAGTTCTTC. The chain uses TRBV15 and TRBJ2-1; D is unclear. The germline CDR1 and CDR2 sequences are LNHNV and YYDKDF (reference sequence). The length of the CDR3 is 11 residues. V lost 3 bases to trimming and J lost 9 bases, with 6 bases between them.

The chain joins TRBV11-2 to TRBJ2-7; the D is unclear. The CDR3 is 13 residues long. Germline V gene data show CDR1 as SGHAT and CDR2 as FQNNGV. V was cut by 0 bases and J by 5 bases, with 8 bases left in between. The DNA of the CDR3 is TGTGCCAGCAGCTTAGAAGTAGCAAACGAGCAGTACTTC. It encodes CASSLEVANEQYF. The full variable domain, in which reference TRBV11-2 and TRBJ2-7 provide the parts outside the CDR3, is EAGVAQSPRYKIIEKRQSVAFWCNPISGHATLYWYQQILGQGPKLLIQFQNNGVVDDSQLPKDRFSAERLKGVDSTLKIQPAKLEDSAVYLCASSLEVANEQYFGPGTRLTVT.

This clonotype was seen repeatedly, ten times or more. CDR3 region: CASRSLGGDTGELFF. In nucleotides, the CDR3 is TGCGCCAGCAGGTCTCTTGGCGGCGACACCGGGGAGCTGTTTTTT. This chain joins TRBV5-1 and TRBJ2-2; D not resolved. The CDR3 is 15 amino acids. V lost 5 bases and J 3 bases, leaving 14 bases between the germline ends. Germline V gene sequence: CDR1 SGHRS, CDR2 YFSETQ.

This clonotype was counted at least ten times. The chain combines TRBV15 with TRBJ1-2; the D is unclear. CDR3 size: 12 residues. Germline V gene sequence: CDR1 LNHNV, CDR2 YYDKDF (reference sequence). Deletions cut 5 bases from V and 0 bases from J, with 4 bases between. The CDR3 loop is CATSGANYGYTF. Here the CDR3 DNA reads TGTGCCACCAGCGGAGCTAACTATGGCTACACCTTC.

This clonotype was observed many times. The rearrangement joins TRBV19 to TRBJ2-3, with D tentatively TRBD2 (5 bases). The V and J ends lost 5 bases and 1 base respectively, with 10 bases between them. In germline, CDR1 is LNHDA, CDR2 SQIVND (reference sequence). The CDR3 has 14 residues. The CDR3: CASSFGVGTDTQYF. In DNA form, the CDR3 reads TGTGCCAGTAGTTTCGGGGTTGGCACAGATACGCAGTATTTT.

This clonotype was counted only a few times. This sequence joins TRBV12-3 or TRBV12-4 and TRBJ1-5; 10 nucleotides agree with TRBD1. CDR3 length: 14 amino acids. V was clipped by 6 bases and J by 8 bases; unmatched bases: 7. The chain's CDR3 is CASSMTGGAEPQHF. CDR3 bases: TGTGCCAGCAGCATGACAGGGGGCGCGGAGCCCCAGCATTTT.

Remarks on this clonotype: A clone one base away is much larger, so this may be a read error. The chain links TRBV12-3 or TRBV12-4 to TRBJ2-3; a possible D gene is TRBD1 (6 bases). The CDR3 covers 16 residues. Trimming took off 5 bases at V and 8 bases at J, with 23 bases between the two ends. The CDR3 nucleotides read TGTGCCAGCAGTCTAAGGGCAGGGGAAGGAGCTCTTACGCAGTATTTT. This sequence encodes CASSLRAGEGALTQYF.

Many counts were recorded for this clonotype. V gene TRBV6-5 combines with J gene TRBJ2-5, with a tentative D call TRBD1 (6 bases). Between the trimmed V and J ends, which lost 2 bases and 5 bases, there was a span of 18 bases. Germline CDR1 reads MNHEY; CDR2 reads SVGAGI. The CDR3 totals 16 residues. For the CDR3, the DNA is TGTGCCAGCAGTTACGGCCACCCCAGGGGCGGGGAGACCCAGTACTTC. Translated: CASSYGHPRGGETQYF.

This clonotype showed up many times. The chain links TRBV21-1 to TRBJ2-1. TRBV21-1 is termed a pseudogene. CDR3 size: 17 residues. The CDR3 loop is CASSKGVEGDSYNEQFF. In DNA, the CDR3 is TGTGCCAGCAGCAAAGGGGTGGAGGGAGACTCCTACAATGAGCAGTTCTTC.

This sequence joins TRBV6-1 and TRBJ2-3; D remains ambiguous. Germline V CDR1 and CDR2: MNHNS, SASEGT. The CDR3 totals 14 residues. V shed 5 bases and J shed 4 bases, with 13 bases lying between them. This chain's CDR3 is CASSPRHLSDTQYF. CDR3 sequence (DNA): TGTGCCAGCAGTCCCCGGCACCTTTCAGATACGCAGTATTTT.

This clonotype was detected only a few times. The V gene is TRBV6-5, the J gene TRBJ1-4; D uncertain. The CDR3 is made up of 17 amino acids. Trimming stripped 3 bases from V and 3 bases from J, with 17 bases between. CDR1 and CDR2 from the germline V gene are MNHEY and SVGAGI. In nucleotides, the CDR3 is TGTGCCAGCAGTTATACCCAAGGTTGGAAATCTAATGAAAAACTGTTTTTT. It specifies CASSYTQGWKSNEKLFF.

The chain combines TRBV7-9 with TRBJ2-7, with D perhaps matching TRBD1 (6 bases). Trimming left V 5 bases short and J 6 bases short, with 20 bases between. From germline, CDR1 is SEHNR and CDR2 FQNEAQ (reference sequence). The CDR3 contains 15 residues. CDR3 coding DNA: TGTGCCAGCAGCCCAACCGGGACACCTTCCGCCGAGCAGTACTTC. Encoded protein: CASSPTGTPSAEQYF.

This chain's CDR3 is CASSSPDSSGANVLTF. In DNA, the CDR3 is TGTGCCAGCAGTTCCCCAGATAGTTCTGGGGCCAACGTCCTGACTTTC. The rearrangement joins TRBV12-3 or TRBV12-4 to TRBJ2-6; no firm D call. This CDR3 contains 16 residues. V shed 4 bases and J shed 1 base, with 11 bases lying between them.

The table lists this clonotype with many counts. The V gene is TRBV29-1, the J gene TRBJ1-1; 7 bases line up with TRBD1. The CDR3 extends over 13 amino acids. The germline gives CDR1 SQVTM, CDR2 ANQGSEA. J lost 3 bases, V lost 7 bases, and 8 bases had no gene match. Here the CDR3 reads CSALDRDDTEAFF. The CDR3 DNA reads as TGCAGCGCCCTTGACAGGGATGACACTGAAGCTTTCTTT.

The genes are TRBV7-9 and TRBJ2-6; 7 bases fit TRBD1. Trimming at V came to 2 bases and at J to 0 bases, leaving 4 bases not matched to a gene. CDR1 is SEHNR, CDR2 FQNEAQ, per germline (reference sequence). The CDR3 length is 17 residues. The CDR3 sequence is CASSLPGQTSGANVLTF. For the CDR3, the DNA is TGTGCCAGCAGCTTACCGGGACAGACCTCTGGGGCCAACGTCCTGACTTTC.

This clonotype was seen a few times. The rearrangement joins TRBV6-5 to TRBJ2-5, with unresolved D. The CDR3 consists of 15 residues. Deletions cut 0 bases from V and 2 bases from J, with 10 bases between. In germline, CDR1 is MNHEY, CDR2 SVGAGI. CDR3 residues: CASSYSNQEQETQYF. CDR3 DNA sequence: TGTGCCAGCAGTTACTCGAACCAGGAGCAAGAGACCCAGTACTTC.

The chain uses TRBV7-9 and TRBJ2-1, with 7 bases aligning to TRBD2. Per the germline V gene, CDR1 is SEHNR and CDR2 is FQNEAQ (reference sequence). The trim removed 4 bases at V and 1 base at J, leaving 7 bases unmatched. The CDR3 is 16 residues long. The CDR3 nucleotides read TGTGCCAGCAGCTACCAGCGGGAACCGTCCTACAATGAGCAGTTCTTC. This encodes CASSYQREPSYNEQFF.

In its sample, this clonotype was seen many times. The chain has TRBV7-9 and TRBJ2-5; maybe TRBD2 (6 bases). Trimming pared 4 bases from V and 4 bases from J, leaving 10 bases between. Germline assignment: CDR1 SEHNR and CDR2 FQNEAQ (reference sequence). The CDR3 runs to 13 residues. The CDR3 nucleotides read TGTGCCAGCAGCTCCCGGGGAGGAGAGACCCAGTACTTC. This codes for CASSSRGGETQYF. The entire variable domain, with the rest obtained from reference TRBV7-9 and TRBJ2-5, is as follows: DTGVSQNPRHKITKRGQNVTFRCDPISEHNRLYWYRQTLGQGPEFLTYFQNEAQLEKSRLLSDRFSAERPKGSFSTLEIQRTEQGDSAMYLCASSSRGGETQYFGPGTRLLVL.